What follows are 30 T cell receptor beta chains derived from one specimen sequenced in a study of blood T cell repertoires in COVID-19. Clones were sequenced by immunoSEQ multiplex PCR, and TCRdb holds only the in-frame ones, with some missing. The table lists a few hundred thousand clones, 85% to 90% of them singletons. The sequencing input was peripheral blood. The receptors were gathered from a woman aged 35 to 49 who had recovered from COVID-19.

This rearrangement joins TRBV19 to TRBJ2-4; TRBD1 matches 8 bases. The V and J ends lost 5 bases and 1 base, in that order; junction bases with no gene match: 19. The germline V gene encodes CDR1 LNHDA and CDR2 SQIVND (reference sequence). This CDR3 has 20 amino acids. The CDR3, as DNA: TGTGCCAGTAGTCCCCTGGGAAGGACAGGGACCTTCGGCGCCAAAAACATTCAGTACTTC. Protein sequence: CASSPLGRTGTFGAKNIQYF.

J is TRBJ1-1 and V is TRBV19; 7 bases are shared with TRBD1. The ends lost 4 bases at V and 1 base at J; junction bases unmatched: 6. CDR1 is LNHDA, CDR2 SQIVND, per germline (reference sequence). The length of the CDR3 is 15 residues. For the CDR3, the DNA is TGTGCCAGTAGTACACCGGGACAGAGGAACACTGAAGCTTTCTTT. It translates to CASSTPGQRNTEAFF.

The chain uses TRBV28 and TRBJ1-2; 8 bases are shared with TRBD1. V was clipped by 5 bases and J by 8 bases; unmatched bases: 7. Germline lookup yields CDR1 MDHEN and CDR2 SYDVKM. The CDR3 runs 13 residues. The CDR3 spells CASSPSTGEGYTF. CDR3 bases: TGTGCCAGCAGTCCGTCGACAGGGGAAGGCTACACCTTC.

In DNA, the CDR3 is TGTGCTAGTGGGGGGCTAGAGACCCAGTACTTC. It specifies CASGGLETQYF. The J gene is TRBJ2-5, the V gene TRBV12-5, with D possibly TRBD1 on 5 matching bases. This CDR3 comprises 11 residues. Germline V CDR1 and CDR2: LGHNT, FRNRAP. V lost 6 bases and J 4 bases, leaving 6 bases between the germline ends.

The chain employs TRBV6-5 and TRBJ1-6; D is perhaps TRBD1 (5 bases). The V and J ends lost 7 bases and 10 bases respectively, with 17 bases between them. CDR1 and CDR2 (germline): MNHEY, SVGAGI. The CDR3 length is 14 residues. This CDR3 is CASTKGWGGSPLHF. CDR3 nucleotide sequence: TGTGCCAGCACCAAGGGCTGGGGGGGGTCACCCCTCCACTTT.

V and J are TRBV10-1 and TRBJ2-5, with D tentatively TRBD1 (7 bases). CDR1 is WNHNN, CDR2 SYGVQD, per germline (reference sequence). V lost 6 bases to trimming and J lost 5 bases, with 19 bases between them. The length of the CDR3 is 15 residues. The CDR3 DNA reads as TGCGCCAGCAGCTCTCGCCAGGGGGGTCGGGAGACCCAGTACTTC. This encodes CASSSRQGGRETQYF.

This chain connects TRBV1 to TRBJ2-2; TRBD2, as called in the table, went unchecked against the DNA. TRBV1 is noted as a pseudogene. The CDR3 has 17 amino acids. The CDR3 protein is CTSSQLLTSLINGELFF. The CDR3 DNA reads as TGCACCAGCAGCCAACTTCTGACTAGCCTAATCAACGGGGAGCTGTTTTTT.

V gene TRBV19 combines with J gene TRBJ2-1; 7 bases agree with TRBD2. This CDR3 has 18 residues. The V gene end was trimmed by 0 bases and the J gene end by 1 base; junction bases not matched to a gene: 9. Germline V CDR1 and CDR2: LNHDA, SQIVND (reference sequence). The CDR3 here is CASSIDQGGRGSYNEQFF. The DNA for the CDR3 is TGTGCCAGTAGTATAGATCAGGGCGGGAGAGGGTCCTACAATGAGCAGTTCTTC.

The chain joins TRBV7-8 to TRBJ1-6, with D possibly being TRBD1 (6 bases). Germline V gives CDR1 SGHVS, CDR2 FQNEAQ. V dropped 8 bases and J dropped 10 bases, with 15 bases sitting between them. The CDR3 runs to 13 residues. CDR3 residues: CASLGRGRSPLHF. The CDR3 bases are TGTGCCAGCTTAGGGCGGGGGCGGTCACCCCTCCACTTT. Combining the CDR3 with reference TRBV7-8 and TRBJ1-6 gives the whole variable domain GAGVSQSPRYKVAKRGQDVALRCDPISGHVSLFWYQQALGQGPEFLTYFQNEAQLDKSGLPSDRFFAERPEGSVSTLKIQRTQQEDSAVYLCASLGRGRSPLHFGNGTRLTVT.

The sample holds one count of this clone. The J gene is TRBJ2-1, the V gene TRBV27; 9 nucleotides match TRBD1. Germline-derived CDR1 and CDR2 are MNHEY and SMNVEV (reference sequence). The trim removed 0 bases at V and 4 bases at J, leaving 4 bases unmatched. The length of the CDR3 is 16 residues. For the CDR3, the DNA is TGTGCCAGCAGTTTATCGGGACAGGGAAATTACAATGAGCAGTTCTTC. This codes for CASSLSGQGNYNEQFF.

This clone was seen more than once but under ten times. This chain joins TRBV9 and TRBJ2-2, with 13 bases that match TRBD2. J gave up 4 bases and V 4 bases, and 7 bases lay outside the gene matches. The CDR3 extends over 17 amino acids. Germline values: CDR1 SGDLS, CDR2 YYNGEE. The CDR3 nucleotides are TGTGCCAGCAGCCAAAAGGGACTAGCGGGACTCACCGGGGAGCTGTTTTTT. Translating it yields CASSQKGLAGLTGELFF.

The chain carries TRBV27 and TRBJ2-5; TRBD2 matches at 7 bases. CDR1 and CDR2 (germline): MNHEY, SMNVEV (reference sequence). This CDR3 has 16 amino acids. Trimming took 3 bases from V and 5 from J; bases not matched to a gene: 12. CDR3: CASSFRGVPPWETQYF. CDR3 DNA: TGTGCCAGCAGTTTTCGGGGGGTACCTCCATGGGAGACCCAGTACTTC.

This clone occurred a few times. The CDR3 DNA sequence: TGTGCCAGCTCACCGAGCAATCGGGAGCAGTACGTC. It translates to CASSPSNREQYV. This chain joins TRBV18 and TRBJ2-7; D ambiguous. There are 12 residues in the CDR3. V lost 3 bases, J lost 7 bases, and 10 bases lay in between. From germline, CDR1 is KGHSH and CDR2 LQKENI.

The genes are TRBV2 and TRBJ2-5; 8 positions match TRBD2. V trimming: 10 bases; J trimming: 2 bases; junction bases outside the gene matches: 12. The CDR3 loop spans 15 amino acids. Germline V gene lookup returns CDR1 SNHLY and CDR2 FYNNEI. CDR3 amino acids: CATKPGTRVQETQYF. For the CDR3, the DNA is TGTGCCACTAAACCGGGGACTAGAGTACAAGAGACCCAGTACTTC.

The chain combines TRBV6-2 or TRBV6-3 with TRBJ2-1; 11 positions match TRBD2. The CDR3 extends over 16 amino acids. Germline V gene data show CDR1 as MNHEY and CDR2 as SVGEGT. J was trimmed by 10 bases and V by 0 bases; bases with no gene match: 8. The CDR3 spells CASSYSNTGTSGEQFF. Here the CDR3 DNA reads TGTGCCAGCAGTTACTCCAACACCGGGACTAGCGGAGAGCAGTTCTTC.

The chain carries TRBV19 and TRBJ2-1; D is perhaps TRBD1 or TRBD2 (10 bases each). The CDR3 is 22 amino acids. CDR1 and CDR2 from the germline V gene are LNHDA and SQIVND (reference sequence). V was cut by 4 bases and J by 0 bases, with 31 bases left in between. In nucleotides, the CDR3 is TGTGCCAGTAGTACTGGGACAGGGGAAAGCGGGGGGGCCCCCAGCTCCTACAATGAGCAGTTCTTC. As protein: CASSTGTGESGGAPSSYNEQFF.

CDR3 protein: CASSQSRETQYF. The CDR3 region has the DNA TGCGCCAGCAGTCAATCGAGGGAGACCCAGTACTTC. J is TRBJ2-5 and V is TRBV23-1; D is undetermined. TRBV23-1 is an ORF; its function is uncertain. Trimming removed 0 bases at V and 5 bases at J, with 4 bases between. This CDR3 has 12 amino acids.

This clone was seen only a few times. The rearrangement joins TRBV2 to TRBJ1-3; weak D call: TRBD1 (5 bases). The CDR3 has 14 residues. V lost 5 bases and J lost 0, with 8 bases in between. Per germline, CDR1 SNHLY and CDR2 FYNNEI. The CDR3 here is CASSRDFSGNTIYF. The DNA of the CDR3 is TGTGCCAGCAGTAGGGACTTCTCTGGAAACACCATATATTTT.

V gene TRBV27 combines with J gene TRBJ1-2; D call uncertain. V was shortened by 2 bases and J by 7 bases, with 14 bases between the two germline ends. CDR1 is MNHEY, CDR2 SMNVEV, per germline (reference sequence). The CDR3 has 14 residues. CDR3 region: CASSLKGSWSGYTF. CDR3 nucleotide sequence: TGTGCCAGCAGTTTAAAAGGGAGCTGGAGTGGCTACACCTTC.

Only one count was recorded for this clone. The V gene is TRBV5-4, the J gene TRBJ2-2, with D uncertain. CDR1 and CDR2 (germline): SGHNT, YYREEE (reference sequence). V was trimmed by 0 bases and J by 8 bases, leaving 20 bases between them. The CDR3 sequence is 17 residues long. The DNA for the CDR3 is TGTGCCAGCAGCTTGGTCCCAGGCGAGAATTTACCGGGGGAGCTGTTTTTT. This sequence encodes CASSLVPGENLPGELFF.

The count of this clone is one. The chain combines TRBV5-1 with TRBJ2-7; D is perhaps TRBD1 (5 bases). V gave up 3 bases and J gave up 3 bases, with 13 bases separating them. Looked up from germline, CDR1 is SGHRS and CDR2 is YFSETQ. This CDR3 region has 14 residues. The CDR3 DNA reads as TGCGCCAGCAGCTCCGACAGACAAATCTACGAGCAGTACGTC. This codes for CASSSDRQIYEQYV.

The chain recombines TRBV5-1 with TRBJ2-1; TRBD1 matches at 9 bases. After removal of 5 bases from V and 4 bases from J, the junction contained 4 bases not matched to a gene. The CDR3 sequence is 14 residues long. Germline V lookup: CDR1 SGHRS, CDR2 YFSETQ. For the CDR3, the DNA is TGCGCCAGCAGTTCCGGGACAGGGTACAATGAGCAGTTCTTC. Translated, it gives CASSSGTGYNEQFF.

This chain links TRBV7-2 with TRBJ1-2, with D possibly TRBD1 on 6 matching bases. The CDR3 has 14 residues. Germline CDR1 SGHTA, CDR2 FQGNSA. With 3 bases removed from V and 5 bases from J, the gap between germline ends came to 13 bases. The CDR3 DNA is TGTGCCAGCAGCTTCTACAGGGCCCTTTATGGCTACACCTTC. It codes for CASSFYRALYGYTF.

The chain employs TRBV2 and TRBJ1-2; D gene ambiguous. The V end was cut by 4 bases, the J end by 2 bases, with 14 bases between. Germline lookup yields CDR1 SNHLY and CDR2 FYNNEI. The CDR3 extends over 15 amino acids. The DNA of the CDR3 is TGTGCCAGCAGTGTGGGAGGGAACCCAAACTATGGCTACACCTTC. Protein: CASSVGGNPNYGYTF.

CDR3: CASSFTDNIYGYTF. CDR3 nucleotide sequence: TGTGCCAGCAGTTTTACAGACAACATCTATGGCTACACCTTC. The gene calls are TRBV28 and TRBJ1-2; D uncertain. Trimming shortened V by 3 bases and J by 4 bases, and 12 bases separated the two germline ends. Germline assignment: CDR1 MDHEN and CDR2 SYDVKM. The CDR3 spans 14 residues.

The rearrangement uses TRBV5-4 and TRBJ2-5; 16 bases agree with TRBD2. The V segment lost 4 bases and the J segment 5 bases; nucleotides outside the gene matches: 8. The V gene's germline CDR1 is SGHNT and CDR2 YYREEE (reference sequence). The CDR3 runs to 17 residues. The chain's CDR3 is CASSRPGLAGGYETQYF. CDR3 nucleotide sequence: TGTGCCAGCAGCCGCCCGGGACTAGCGGGAGGGTACGAGACCCAGTACTTC. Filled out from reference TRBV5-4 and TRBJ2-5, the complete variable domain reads ETGVTQSPTHLIKTRGQQVTLRCSSQSGHNTVSWYQQALGQGPQFIFQYYREEENGRGNFPPRFSGLQFPNYSSELNVNALELDDSALYLCASSRPGLAGGYETQYFGPGTRLLVL.

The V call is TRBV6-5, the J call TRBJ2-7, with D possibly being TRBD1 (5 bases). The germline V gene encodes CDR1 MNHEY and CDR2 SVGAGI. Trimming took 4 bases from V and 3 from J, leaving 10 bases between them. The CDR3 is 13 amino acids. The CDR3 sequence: CASSSSQGYEQYV. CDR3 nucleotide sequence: TGTGCCAGCAGTTCCTCGCAGGGCTACGAGCAGTACGTC.

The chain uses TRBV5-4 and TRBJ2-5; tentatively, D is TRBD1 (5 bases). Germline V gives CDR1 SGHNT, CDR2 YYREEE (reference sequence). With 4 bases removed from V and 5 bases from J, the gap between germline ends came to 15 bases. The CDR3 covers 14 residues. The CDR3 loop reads CASSPVVAGETQYF. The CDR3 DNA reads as TGTGCCAGCAGCCCGGTTGTGGCAGGGGAGACCCAGTACTTC.

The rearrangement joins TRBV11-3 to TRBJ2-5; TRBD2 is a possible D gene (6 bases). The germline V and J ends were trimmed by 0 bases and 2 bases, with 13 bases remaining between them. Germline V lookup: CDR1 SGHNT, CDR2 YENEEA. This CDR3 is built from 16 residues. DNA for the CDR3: TGTGCCAGCAGCTTAGATATGAGACTAGGGCAAGAGACCCAGTACTTC. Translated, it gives CASSLDMRLGQETQYF.

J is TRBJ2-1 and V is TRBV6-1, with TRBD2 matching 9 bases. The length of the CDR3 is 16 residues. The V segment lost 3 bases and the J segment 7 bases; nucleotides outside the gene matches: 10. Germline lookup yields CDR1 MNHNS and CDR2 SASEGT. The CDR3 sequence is CASSDWLAGMRNEQFF. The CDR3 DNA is TGTGCCAGCAGTGATTGGCTAGCGGGGATGCGTAATGAGCAGTTCTTC.